The 8 T cell receptor beta chains reported below all come from one sample, sequenced in a study of blood T cells in healthy people across ages. For the second PCR, which ran for roughly 6 to 12 cycles, a sample-barcoded 5' primer and a J-beta primer mix were used. TCRdb reanalysed the 5' RACE reads using MiXCR and keeps one entry per CDR3 protein. Of 1.5 million to 2 million distinct CDR3 sequences detected, roughly 27% appear once; the ten largest clones hold 7.7%. Sequencing was carried out using blood. The receptors were gathered from a young woman in good health.

A few counts support this clonotype. The chain employs TRBV27 and TRBJ1-1, with unresolved D. The CDR3 is 14 amino acids. Between the trimmed V and J ends, which lost 6 bases and 6 bases, there was a span of 17 bases. Germline CDR1 is MNHEY and CDR2 is SMNVEV (reference sequence). The CDR3 DNA follows: TGTGCCAGCAGCTTAACCGGTGACAAACCTGAAGCTTTCTTT. Translated, it gives CASSLTGDKPEAFF.

The CDR3 DNA is TGCAGCGTTGTCAGTCAAGAGACCCAGTTCTTC. Its translation: CSVVSQETQFF. The J gene is TRBJ2-5, the V gene TRBV29-1; D ambiguous. Gene TRBJ2-1 matches the end of the DNA better, so the J call may be wrong. This CDR3 has 11 residues. Germline V gives CDR1 SQVTM, CDR2 ANQGSEA.

This clonotype was seen ten or more times. The CDR3 reads CASSPSMTAPGYTF. As DNA, the CDR3 is TGCGCCAGCAGCCCCTCCATGACCGCCCCTGGCTACACCTTC. The chain links TRBV4-1 to TRBJ1-2; D remains unclear. CDR3 size: 14 residues. Looked up from germline, CDR1 is MGHRA and CDR2 is YSYEKL. V lost 4 bases and J lost 7, with 16 bases in between.

V usage is TRBV12-3 or TRBV12-4 and J usage is TRBJ1-1; 7 bases are shared with TRBD1. This CDR3 has 15 amino acids. V shed 3 bases and J 6 bases; nucleotides not matched to a gene: 10. This CDR3 reads CASSFLTGPSAEAFF. CDR3 nucleotides: TGTGCCAGCAGTTTCCTGACAGGGCCCTCCGCTGAAGCTTTCTTT.

This clonotype was counted between two and nine times. The chain links TRBV6-2 or TRBV6-3 to TRBJ2-3; D is unresolved. The V gene's germline CDR1 is MNHEY and CDR2 SVGEGT. Between the trimmed V and J ends, which lost 7 bases and 6 bases, there was a span of 17 bases. The CDR3 covers 14 residues. The CDR3 DNA reads TGTGCCAGCAACCTTCAGGAGAGCAGTGATACGCAGTATTTT. Its protein is CASNLQESSDTQYF.

The sample holds a few counts of this clonotype. This chain joins TRBV5-1 and TRBJ1-6; D unresolved. The CDR3 is made up of 16 amino acids. V lost 4 bases and J 2 bases, leaving 13 bases between the germline ends. Germline values: CDR1 SGHRS, CDR2 YFSETQ. The CDR3 spells CASSPRERTYNSPLHF. The CDR3 DNA sequence: TGCGCCAGCAGCCCGAGAGAGAGGACCTATAATTCACCCCTCCACTTT.

Details on this clonotype: At one of its ends the junction is not consistent with the germline gene, which may arise from a read error. CDR3 sequence reads: CASSQVQRGGGEQCF. DNA of the CDR3: TGTGCCAGCAGCCAAGTTCAGCGCGGAGGAGGAGAGCAGTGCTTC. This chain joins TRBV3-1 and TRBJ2-1; D perhaps matches TRBD2 (5 bases). The CDR3 loop spans 15 amino acids. CDR1 LGHDT and CDR2 YNNKEL come from the germline V gene (reference sequence).

The rearrangement joins TRBV4-2 to TRBJ1-1; TRBD1 is a possible D gene (5 bases). The CDR3 totals 14 residues. Per germline, CDR1 LGHNA and CDR2 YNFKEQ. V dropped 9 bases and J dropped 4 bases, with 18 bases sitting between them. The CDR3 DNA follows: TGTGCCAGTAGACTTTCGGAGCAGGGCACTGAAGCTTTCTTT. The encoded protein is CASRLSEQGTEAFF.